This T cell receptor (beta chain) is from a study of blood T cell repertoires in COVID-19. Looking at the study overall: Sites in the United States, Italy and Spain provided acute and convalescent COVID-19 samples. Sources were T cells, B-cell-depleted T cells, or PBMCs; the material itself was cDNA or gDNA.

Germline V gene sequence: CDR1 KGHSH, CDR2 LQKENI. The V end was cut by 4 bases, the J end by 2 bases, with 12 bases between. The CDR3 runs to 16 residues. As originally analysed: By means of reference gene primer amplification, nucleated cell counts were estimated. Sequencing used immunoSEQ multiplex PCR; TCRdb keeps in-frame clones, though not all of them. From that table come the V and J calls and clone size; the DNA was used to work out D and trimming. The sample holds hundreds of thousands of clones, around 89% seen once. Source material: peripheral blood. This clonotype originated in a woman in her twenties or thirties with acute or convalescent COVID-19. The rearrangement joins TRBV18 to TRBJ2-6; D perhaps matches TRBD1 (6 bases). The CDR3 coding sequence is TGTGCCAGCTCACTCAGGGGCCGGCCTGGGGCCAACGTCCTGACTTTC. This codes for CASSLRGRPGANVLTF.